The 28 T cell receptor beta chains below all came from one sample that was sequenced in a study of graft-versus-host responses after intestinal transplantation. No antigen has been identified for these receptors. Generated by immunoSEQ multiplex PCR, the TCRdb table keeps only in-frame clones and is missing some. The sample lists 150,000 or so clones, about 90% occurring once. The sequenced sample was unstimulated CD4+ T cells sorted from spleen or lymph node cells, obtained before intestinal transplant. The receptors originated from a human donor who received an intestinal transplant.

The genes are TRBV5-1 and TRBJ2-1; 14 positions agree with TRBD2. CDR3 length: 17 residues. The germline gives CDR1 SGHRS, CDR2 YFSETQ. V was clipped by 0 bases and J by 8 bases; unmatched bases: 7. CDR3 sequence reads: CASSLETSGRAVDEQFF. CDR3 in DNA: TGCGCCAGCAGCTTGGAGACTAGCGGGAGGGCGGTCGATGAGCAGTTCTTC.

This clone appeared once. This sequence joins TRBV4-3 and TRBJ2-1, with TRBD2 matching 7 bases. CDR3 length equals 14 residues. CDR1 is LGHNA and CDR2 is YSLEER in the germline V gene. Losses at the gene ends were 1 base for V and 3 bases for J; bases not matched to a gene: 0. The CDR3 is CASSQAGGYNEQFF. CDR3 nucleotides: TGCGCCAGCAGCCAAGCGGGAGGCTACAATGAGCAGTTCTTC.

The rearrangement links TRBV7-2 to TRBJ1-2, with 7 bases matching TRBD1. Germline V lookup: CDR1 SGHTA, CDR2 FQGNSA. Trimming took 5 bases from V and 6 from J; bases not matched to a gene: 12. This CDR3 contains 15 residues. In DNA form, the CDR3 reads TGTGCCAGCAGCCGCGGTGGGTCCACAGGGGATGGCTACACCTTC. It is translated as CASSRGGSTGDGYTF.

The chain employs TRBV7-9 and TRBJ1-2, with unresolved D. Trimming shortened V by 5 bases and J by 0 bases, and 13 bases separated the two germline ends. CDR1 and CDR2 from the germline V gene are SEHNR and FQNEAQ (reference sequence). The CDR3 consists of 15 residues. The CDR3 loop is CASSLWTAPNYGYTF. DNA for the CDR3: TGTGCCAGCAGCCTTTGGACGGCTCCTAACTATGGCTACACCTTC.

V gene TRBV28 combines with J gene TRBJ2-4; D may be TRBD2 (7 bases). The CDR3 has 14 amino acids. Germline V gives CDR1 MDHEN, CDR2 SYDVKM. Trimming stripped 7 bases from V and 7 bases from J, with 17 bases between. The CDR3 loop is CASTPGGGGNIQYF. The CDR3 DNA follows: TGTGCCAGCACCCCCGGAGGGGGGGGGAACATTCAGTACTTC.

The table lists this clone with a count of one. CDR3 residues: CASNSYGAGELFF. In DNA form, the CDR3 reads TGTGCCAGTAATTCATACGGGGCCGGGGAGCTGTTTTTT. J is TRBJ2-2 and V is TRBV19; D possibly corresponds to TRBD2 (5 bases). This CDR3 has 13 residues. Germline values: CDR1 LNHDA, CDR2 SQIVND (reference sequence). V was clipped by 7 bases and J by 6 bases, with 12 bases between them. Supplemented by reference TRBV19 and TRBJ2-2, the full variable domain reads DGGITQSPKYLFRKEGQNVTLSCEQNLNHDAMYWYRQDPGQGLRLIYYSQIVNDFQKGDIAEGYSVSREKKESFPLTVTSAQKNPTAFYLCASNSYGAGELFFGEGSRLTVL.

This chain connects TRBV6-1 to TRBJ1-1, with D uncertain. The ends were cut back, 3 bases at V and 4 bases at J, with 9 bases in the middle. The CDR3 spans 13 residues. Germline V gives CDR1 MNHNS, CDR2 SASEGT. This CDR3 reads CASSDRWGTEAFF. The DNA of the CDR3 is TGTGCCAGCAGTGACAGGTGGGGCACTGAAGCTTTCTTT.

The chain carries TRBV4-2 and TRBJ2-7, with TRBD1 matching over 11 bases. Trimming cost V 4 bases and J 6 bases; bases outside gene matches: 5. Germline assignment: CDR1 LGHNA and CDR2 YNFKEQ. CDR3 length: 14 residues. CDR3 bases: TGTGCCAGCAGCCTAGAAGGGACAGGGGGCGAGCAGTACTTC. Amino acids: CASSLEGTGGEQYF.

The chain uses TRBV2 and TRBJ2-7, with D maybe TRBD1 (6 bases). Germline V gene lookup returns CDR1 SNHLY and CDR2 FYNNEI. V was pared by 3 bases and J by 6 bases, with 21 bases between. The CDR3 has 16 amino acids. CDR3 loop: CASSDSWTADSSEQYF. CDR3 sequence (DNA): TGTGCCAGCAGTGATTCCTGGACAGCCGACTCCAGCGAGCAGTACTTC.

The rearrangement joins TRBV28 to TRBJ1-1; 8 bases agree with TRBD1. The CDR3 runs 19 residues. Germline V CDR1 and CDR2: MDHEN, SYDVKM. Unmatched junction bases numbered 17, after V lost 1 base and J lost 4 bases. CDR3 sequence reads: CASSLLGQVFSPSSTEAFF. CDR3 DNA: TGTGCCAGCAGTTTATTGGGACAGGTCTTTTCTCCTTCAAGCACTGAAGCTTTCTTT.

This chain connects TRBV7-9 to TRBJ2-5; maybe TRBD2 (6 bases). Germline CDR1 reads SEHNR; CDR2 reads FQNEAQ (reference sequence). Trimming shortened V by 5 bases and J by 4 bases, and 23 bases separated the two germline ends. This CDR3 has 17 amino acids. The CDR3 nucleotides are TGTGCCAGCAGCGTTCGGGGGTCTAAGGCCTGGGCAGAGACCCAGTACTTC. It translates to CASSVRGSKAWAETQYF.

This chain uses TRBV14 with TRBJ2-5; D is ambiguous. This CDR3 spans 13 amino acids. The germline V gene has CDR1 SGHDN and CDR2 FVKESK. V shed 3 bases and J shed 1 base, with 6 bases lying between them. CDR3 residues: CASSHRAQETQYF. CDR3 nucleotide sequence: TGTGCCAGCAGCCACCGGGCCCAAGAGACCCAGTACTTC.

The chain carries TRBV15 and TRBJ2-1; the match to TRBD2 covers 11 bases. Germline V gene lookup returns CDR1 LNHNV and CDR2 YYDKDF (reference sequence). With 8 bases clipped from V and 4 bases from J, the junction kept 7 bases outside the gene matches. The CDR3 totals 15 residues. The CDR3 sequence: CATRRLAGKYNEQFF. DNA for the CDR3: TGTGCCACCCGTAGACTAGCGGGGAAGTACAATGAGCAGTTCTTC.

The rearrangement uses TRBV7-2 and TRBJ1-4; the match to TRBD1 covers 8 bases. Germline V gene lookup returns CDR1 SGHTA and CDR2 FQGNSA. With V trimmed by 5 bases and J by 3 bases, 5 bases remained unmatched. This CDR3 spans 15 amino acids. CDR3 bases: TGTGCCAGCAGCACCGACAGGGGACCTAATGAAAAACTGTTTTTT. Its translation is CASSTDRGPNEKLFF.

This clone was seen just once. The rearrangement links TRBV4-1 to TRBJ2-5; TRBD2 matches 8 bases. CDR1 is MGHRA and CDR2 is YSYEKL in the germline V gene. After removal of 4 bases from V and 5 bases from J, the junction contained 6 bases not matched to a gene. The CDR3 extends over 14 amino acids. The CDR3 sequence: CASSRGAGVETQYF. CDR3 bases: TGCGCCAGCAGCCGGGGAGCGGGAGTGGAGACCCAGTACTTC.

This clone was detected only a few times. The chain employs TRBV2 and TRBJ1-2; perhaps TRBD1 as D (6 bases). Trimming stripped 11 bases from V and 8 bases from J, with 24 bases between. In germline, CDR1 is SNHLY, CDR2 FYNNEI. This CDR3 comprises 14 residues. This chain's CDR3 is CAGKTTGTQGGYTF. CDR3 coding DNA: TGTGCCGGGAAGACTACCGGGACACAAGGGGGCTACACCTTC. Filled out from reference TRBV2 and TRBJ1-2, the complete variable domain reads EPEVTQTPSHQVTQMGQEVILRCVPISNHLYFYWYRQILGQKVEFLVSFYNNEISEKSEIFDDQFSVERPDGSNFTLKIRSTKLEDSAMYFCAGKTTGTQGGYTFGSGTRLTVV.

The chain has TRBV4-3 and TRBJ1-4; D is possibly TRBD1 (6 bases). There are 18 residues in the CDR3. V dropped 0 bases and J dropped 7 bases, with 21 bases sitting between them. Per the germline V gene, CDR1 is LGHNA and CDR2 is YSLEER. The CDR3 DNA sequence: TGCGCCAGCAGCCAAGAAGGCTTCACCGGGACATGGGGTGAAAAACTGTTTTTT. Translating it yields CASSQEGFTGTWGEKLFF.

The rearrangement joins TRBV30 to TRBJ2-7, with D maybe TRBD1 (6 bases). Trimming removed 2 bases at V and 7 bases at J, with 12 bases between. The CDR3 extends over 12 amino acids. Per the germline V gene, CDR1 is GTSNPN and CDR2 is SVGIG (reference sequence). The CDR3 protein is CAWSTGPGEQYF. The CDR3 DNA reads TGTGCCTGGAGTACAGGGCCGGGAGAGCAGTACTTC.

The chain recombines TRBV28 with TRBJ1-1; D not certain. Trimming left V 3 bases short and J 1 base short, with 15 bases between. From germline, CDR1 is MDHEN and CDR2 SYDVKM. The CDR3 totals 16 residues. The CDR3 bases are TGTGCCAGCAGTTTGGGCCGAGGACGGTGGAACACTGAAGCTTTCTTT. This sequence encodes CASSLGRGRWNTEAFF. Full variable domain (missing parts from reference TRBV28 and TRBJ1-1): DVKVTQSSRYLVKRTGEKVFLECVQDMDHENMFWYRQDPGLGLRLIYFSYDVKMKEKGDIPEGYSVSREKKERFSLILESASTNQTSMYLCASSLGRGRWNTEAFFGQGTRLTVV.

This chain joins TRBV6-5 and TRBJ2-5; possible D gene TRBD1, 5 bases. Germline V gene data show CDR1 as MNHEY and CDR2 as SVGAGI. This CDR3 has 15 residues. V shed 6 bases and J shed 5 bases, with 19 bases lying between them. This chain's CDR3 is CASRTRQKVRETQYF. As DNA, the CDR3 is TGTGCCAGCAGGACTCGACAGAAGGTCCGGGAGACCCAGTACTTC.

The rearrangement uses TRBV25-1 and TRBJ2-7; TRBD2 might be the D (5 bases). The CDR3 runs 13 residues. V lost 10 bases and J lost 5, with 18 bases in between. The V gene's germline CDR1 is MGHDK and CDR2 SYGVNS. The CDR3 nucleotides are TGTGCCACCCGGGGTTATTGGAGAGACGAGCAGTACTTC. As protein: CATRGYWRDEQYF.

This rearrangement joins TRBV9 to TRBJ2-2; D ambiguous. This CDR3 spans 16 amino acids. The V end was cut by 0 bases, the J end by 1 base, with 10 bases between. Germline CDR1 SGDLS, CDR2 YYNGEE. The CDR3 DNA sequence: TGTGCCAGCAGCGTAGCGGTACAGCTGAACACCGGGGAGCTGTTTTTT. Translating it yields CASSVAVQLNTGELFF.

This chain joins TRBV28 and TRBJ1-1; D may be TRBD1 (5 bases). CDR1 is MDHEN and CDR2 is SYDVKM in the germline V gene. Trimming stripped 2 bases from V and 0 bases from J, with 13 bases between. This CDR3 has 16 residues. The CDR3 loop reads CASSLMGHRMNTEAFF. The CDR3 DNA reads as TGTGCCAGCAGTTTAATGGGCCACAGGATGAACACTGAAGCTTTCTTT.

The rearrangement uses TRBV27 and TRBJ2-3, with TRBD2 matching over 7 bases. V shed 5 bases and J 0 bases; nucleotides not matched to a gene: 8. The CDR3 runs 16 residues. Germline assignment: CDR1 MNHEY and CDR2 SMNVEV (reference sequence). CDR3 nucleotide sequence: TGTGCCAGCAGTGTACGCGGGAGAACGAGCACAGATACGCAGTATTTT. Translation gives CASSVRGRTSTDTQYF.

The genes are TRBV6-1 and TRBJ1-2; unclear D gene. V gave up 3 bases and J gave up 2 bases, with 4 bases separating them. Germline V gives CDR1 MNHNS, CDR2 SASEGT. The CDR3 totals 12 residues. The CDR3 coding sequence is TGTGCCAGCAGTGAGGGAAACTATGGCTACACCTTC. The encoded protein is CASSEGNYGYTF.

Remarks on this clone: Other DNA variants within this sample encode the same CDR3. The chain uses TRBV18 and TRBJ1-1; 8 bases agree with TRBD1. There are 15 residues in the CDR3. The junction had 6 bases not matched to a gene; V was cut back by 3 bases and J by 3 bases. Germline V gene lookup returns CDR1 KGHSH and CDR2 LQKENI. The CDR3 sequence is CASSPGQGGDTEAFF. The CDR3 region has the DNA TGTGCCAGCTCACCTGGACAGGGTGGAGACACTGAAGCTTTCTTT.

The sample holds one count of this clone. The V gene is TRBV6-4, the J gene TRBJ1-2; D is ambiguous. Germline assignment: CDR1 MRHNA and CDR2 SNTAGT. The V end was cut by 0 bases, the J end by 8 bases, with 13 bases between. This CDR3 has 14 amino acids. In DNA, the CDR3 is TGTGCCAGCAGTGACTCCCCTTCTCGCGGAGGCTACACCTTC. It codes for CASSDSPSRGGYTF.

The sample holds one count of this clone. The chain combines TRBV27 with TRBJ2-2; no clear D. Germline loops: CDR1 MNHEY, CDR2 SMNVEV (reference sequence). This CDR3 is built from 12 residues. Trimming shortened V by 5 bases and J by 7 bases, and 8 bases separated the two germline ends. The CDR3 reads CASSLPGGELFF. CDR3 nucleotide sequence: TGTGCCAGCAGTCTCCCGGGCGGGGAGCTGTTTTTT.